Following are 19 T cell receptor beta chains from one sample sequenced in a study of CD8 T cells in ankylosing spondylitis. In TCRdb, the 5' RACE reads were re-called with MiXCR into one record per CDR3 protein. There are approximately 35,000 distinct CDR3 sequences in the sample; about 14% occur only once, and 36% lies in the top ten. Sequencing was done on a sample of blood. The source is a male donor with ankylosing spondylitis or in good health (not recorded which).

J is TRBJ2-7 and V is TRBV6-5; 8 bases match TRBD2. Germline-derived CDR1 and CDR2 are MNHEY and SVGAGI. The trim removed 5 bases at V and 5 bases at J, leaving 14 bases unmatched. The CDR3 contains 16 residues. The CDR3 reads CASSPQGPAGVDEQYF. DNA for the CDR3: TGTGCCAGCAGTCCCCAAGGCCCAGCGGGAGTTGACGAGCAGTACTTC.

This clonotype showed up many times. The chain is built from TRBV6-5 and TRBJ1-4; possibly TRBD1 for D (5 bases). The CDR3 runs 15 residues. Germline V gene lookup returns CDR1 MNHEY and CDR2 SVGAGI. With 0 bases removed from V and 8 bases from J, the gap between germline ends came to 13 bases. In DNA form, the CDR3 reads TGTGCCAGCAGTTACTCGAATACCGGGACGGAAAAACTGTTTTTT. Translating gives CASSYSNTGTEKLFF.

In its sample, this clonotype was seen a few times. V usage is TRBV6-6 and J usage is TRBJ2-3; 11 nucleotides match TRBD1. The germline V gene encodes CDR1 MNHNY and CDR2 SVGAGI (reference sequence). The V gene end was trimmed by 2 bases and the J gene end by 5 bases; junction bases not matched to a gene: 6. The CDR3 sequence is 16 residues long. CDR3 in amino acids: CASSYVRDRGRDTQYF. For the CDR3, the DNA is TGTGCCAGCAGTTACGTTAGGGACAGGGGGAGAGATACGCAGTATTTT.

This clonotype was detected only a few times. The chain is built from TRBV6-2 or TRBV6-3 and TRBJ2-3; TRBD2 is a possible D gene (6 bases). The germline gives CDR1 MNHEY, CDR2 SVGEGT. The ends were cut back, 8 bases at V and 2 bases at J, with 14 bases in the middle. The CDR3 loop spans 14 amino acids. The CDR3 reads CASGGTRDTDTQYF. Written as DNA, the CDR3 is TGTGCCAGCGGCGGAACGCGGGACACAGATACGCAGTATTTT.

V and J are TRBV29-1 and TRBJ2-1; TRBD1 matches 8 bases. The CDR3 contains 12 residues. CDR1 and CDR2 from the germline V gene are SQVTM and ANQGSEA. V was clipped by 7 bases and J by 7 bases; unmatched bases: 6. The CDR3 here is CSAADRDNEQFF. The CDR3 DNA reads as TGCAGCGCAGCGGACAGGGATAATGAGCAGTTCTTC.

This sequence joins TRBV5-1 and TRBJ2-1; possibly TRBD1 or TRBD2 for D (6 bases each). This CDR3 has 13 residues. Germline assignment: CDR1 SGHRS and CDR2 YFSETQ. V lost 4 bases, J lost 10 bases, and 15 bases lay in between. The CDR3: CASSPGGLYEQFF. The CDR3 DNA reads as TGCGCCAGCAGCCCCGGGGGCCTCTACGAGCAGTTCTTC.

This chain connects TRBV5-5 to TRBJ2-3, with 7 bases matching TRBD1. Germline V gives CDR1 SGHKS, CDR2 YYEKEE (reference sequence). This CDR3 contains 15 residues. The J segment lost 2 bases and the V segment lost 8 bases, leaving 11 bases of the junction unmatched. DNA of the CDR3: TGTGCCAGTAGGAAGGGACAGTCAATCACAGATACGCAGTATTTT. Translated, it gives CASRKGQSITDTQYF.

V and J are TRBV25-1 and TRBJ1-1; maybe TRBD1 (6 bases). Germline CDR1 is MGHDK and CDR2 is SYGVNS. Trimming cost V 6 bases and J 0 bases, with 14 bases left between them. The CDR3 loop spans 15 amino acids. The CDR3 is CASRPLRGVNTEAFF. The CDR3 bases are TGTGCCAGCAGGCCCCTGAGGGGGGTGAACACTGAAGCTTTCTTT.

DNA of the CDR3: TGCAGTGCTAGCTCAGGTAGCACAGATACGCAGTATTTT. Its translation is CSASSGSTDTQYF. The gene calls are TRBV20-1 and TRBJ2-3; D uncertain. Germline values: CDR1 DFQATT, CDR2 SNEGSKA (reference sequence). The CDR3 has 13 amino acids. V was pared by 3 bases and J by 0 bases, with 7 bases between.

The chain has TRBV5-1 and TRBJ2-1, with TRBD2 identical over 7 bases. The CDR3 has 16 amino acids. CDR1 and CDR2 from the germline V gene are SGHRS and YFSETQ. The V gene end was trimmed by 2 bases and the J gene end by 0 bases; junction bases not matched to a gene: 5. The DNA of the CDR3 is TGCGCCAGCAGCTTTACTAGCGCCAGCTCCTACAATGAGCAGTTCTTC. Protein product: CASSFTSASSYNEQFF.

The chain combines TRBV7-9 with TRBJ2-3, with no clear D. V was shortened by 4 bases and J by 3 bases, with 17 bases between the two germline ends. In germline, CDR1 is SEHNR, CDR2 FQNEAQ (reference sequence). The CDR3 runs to 16 residues. The CDR3 nucleotides read TGTGCCAGCAGCTCCTCCTCTGGGGTTGGGACAGATACGCAGTATTTT. Translating gives CASSSSSGVGTDTQYF.

By sample fraction, this clonotype is medium-sized (0.01 to 0.1%). The CDR3 DNA reads TGTGCCACCAGTGATTTCGGGGGGGAAGCTTTCTTT. This encodes CATSDFGGEAFF. This chain connects TRBV24-1 to TRBJ1-1; D might be TRBD1 (5 bases). This CDR3 is built from 12 residues. The germline gives CDR1 KGHDR, CDR2 SFDVKD. V lost 1 base and J lost 8, with 7 bases in between.

The rearrangement uses TRBV28 and TRBJ1-4; 8 bases fit TRBD1. V dropped 5 bases and J dropped 6; count of bases not matched to a gene: 2. Germline V gene data show CDR1 as MDHEN and CDR2 as SYDVKM. The CDR3 consists of 13 residues. This CDR3 is CASSGQGYEKLFF. Written as DNA, the CDR3 is TGTGCCAGCAGTGGACAGGGATATGAAAAACTGTTTTTT.

This chain connects TRBV20-1 to TRBJ1-1; maybe TRBD1 (5 bases). The length of the CDR3 is 15 residues. Looked up from germline, CDR1 is DFQATT and CDR2 is SNEGSKA (reference sequence). V dropped 0 bases and J dropped 1 base, with 12 bases sitting between them. CDR3 residues: CSARDRQTGNTEAFF. As DNA, the CDR3 is TGCAGTGCTAGAGATAGACAGACGGGGAACACTGAAGCTTTCTTT.

This clonotype was seen only a few times. The V gene is TRBV6-2 or TRBV6-3, the J gene TRBJ1-5, with 9 bases that match TRBD1. The CDR3 runs 14 residues. Germline loops: CDR1 MNHEY, CDR2 SVGEGT. Germline trimming cut 6 bases from V and 7 bases from J; bases unmatched to any gene: 7. The CDR3 DNA follows: TGTGCCAGCAGCCAGGGACAGGGAATGCAGCCCCAGCATTTT. Amino acid sequence: CASSQGQGMQPQHF.

The chain recombines TRBV7-8 with TRBJ2-2; no firm D call. V was cut by 9 bases and J by 2 bases, with 10 bases left in between. The CDR3 has 13 residues. CDR1 and CDR2 (germline): SGHVS, FQNEAQ. CDR3 nucleotide sequence: TGTGCCAGACGTGACGTTAACACCGGGGAGCTGTTTTTT. Protein sequence: CARRDVNTGELFF. Full variable domain (rest looked up from reference TRBV7-8 and TRBJ2-2): GAGVSQSPRYKVAKRGQDVALRCDPISGHVSLFWYQQALGQGPEFLTYFQNEAQLDKSGLPSDRFFAERPEGSVSTLKIQRTQQEDSAVYLCARRDVNTGELFFGEGSRLTVL.

V gene TRBV7-2 combines with J gene TRBJ1-4, with TRBD1 identical over 11 bases. V gave up 6 bases and J gave up 7 bases; unmatched junction bases: 7. The CDR3 length is 15 residues. Germline V gene sequence: CDR1 SGHTA, CDR2 FQGNSA. CDR3: CASSLTGTGGEKLFF. The DNA for the CDR3 is TGTGCCAGCAGTTTAACCGGGACAGGGGGTGAAAAACTGTTTTTT.

This clonotype was picked up a small number of times. The chain has TRBV21-1 and TRBJ1-4. TRBV21-1 is marked as a pseudogene. The CDR3 extends over 16 amino acids. The CDR3 DNA is TGTGCCAGCAGCAAAGAGGGAAGGAAGCGTAATGAAAAACTGTTTTTT. It is translated as CASSKEGRKRNEKLFF.

This sequence joins TRBV12-3 or TRBV12-4 and TRBJ2-1; 12 nucleotides align to TRBD2. The V and J ends lost 6 bases and 12 bases, in that order; junction bases with no gene match: 12. The CDR3 extends over 15 amino acids. The CDR3 is CASSPAGLAGLSQFF. CDR3 bases: TGTGCCAGCAGCCCCGCTGGACTAGCGGGATTGTCGCAGTTCTTC.